One T cell receptor beta chain is described in this entry. Its binding antigen is unknown. There are no base qualities to consult, and no much larger clone falls within one base. Patients with a history of autoimmune disease or receiving systemic immunosuppression were excluded from the trial. In every dose cohort, peripheral blood was drawn for TCR sequencing at baseline, cycle 4 day 1, and cycle 7 day 1. The samples were taken from a phase I, first-in-human, multicenter, open-label dose-escalation trial of ivuxolimab. Adults with locally advanced or metastatic melanoma, renal cell, hepatocellular, or head and neck squamous cell carcinoma were enrolled in the trial. Before TCR sequencing, CD4+ T cells and CD8+ T cells were sorted from peripheral blood as separate populations. Genomic DNA was isolated from the sorted cells so that the TCRbeta CDR3 region could be sequenced. The immunoSEQ Assay was used for sequencing of TCRbeta CDR3 regions. The table was pulled from immuneACCESS by TCRdb, which kept in-frame rearrangements only. Such tables lose some clones; where checked, under half of the loss comes from unresolved V genes, and the rest has no known cause. This sample comprises approximately 56,000 clones, approximately 91% of them detected only once. Clones ranked in the top ten supply more than 13% of the sample.

Trimming leaves V shorter by 3 bases and J shorter by 0 bases, with the junction holding 9 bases beyond the gene matches. There are 18 amino acids in the CDR3, from cysteine to phenylalanine inclusive. Here the CDR3 DNA is all that survives: 54 bases in frame from base 1. CDR1 and CDR2 are read off the germline V gene as MNHNS and SASEGT. The data derive from a study of OX40 agonist ivuxolimab in advanced cancers. In the study overall: The costimulatory receptor OX40 (CD134) was targeted by ivuxolimab, a fully human IgG2 agonistic monoclonal antibody. Intravenous ivuxolimab was administered to patients every 2 weeks at six dose levels: 0.01, 0.1, 0.3, 1.5, 3 and 10 mg/kg. Of the roughly 54 patients in dose escalation, some 20 had hepatocellular carcinoma, roughly 15 had melanoma, 9 had renal cell carcinoma and 9 had head and neck cancer. In the dose-escalation cohort, 82.7% of patients were male, and the mean age was around 60 years, with a range of roughly 23 to 85. Prior anti-PD-1, anti-PD-L1 or anti-CTLA-4 therapy was permitted, and 35% to 40% of dose-escalation patients had received checkpoint inhibitors. Partial responses were achieved by three dose-escalation patients, of whom one had hepatocellular carcinoma and two had cutaneous melanoma. Peripheral TCRbeta sequencing was intended to test whether TCR sequence diversity was altered and clonal T-cell expansion was caused by ivuxolimab. The monotherapy dose-escalation portion (N ≈ 50 patients) of the phase I ivuxolimab trial is reported in the paper. What the research found in general, with its limitations: After ivuxolimab, expanded clones were on average more numerous among CD8+ T cells than among CD4+ T cells. In the 0.1-3.0 mg/kg groups, partial responders had among the lowest normalized peripheral clonal expansion, particularly in CD8+ T cells. At doses of 0.1 to 3.0 mg/kg, clonal expansion of both CD4+ and CD8+ blood T cells was observed from baseline to week 6. Low levels of normalized T-cell clonal expansion were also seen in some nonresponding patients. The antigen specificity of the clonally expanded peripheral T cells was not determined.

Source: CD4+ or CD8+ T cells sorted from blood, taken in a trial of the OX40 agonist ivuxolimab. This receptor was identified in an adult with an advanced solid tumor such as melanoma, head and neck, liver or kidney cancer. The chain employs TRBV6-1 and TRBJ2-1; 9 central nucleotides agree with TRBD2. The CDR3 has the sequence CASSEWIVSGGSYNEQFF. The DNA sequence is as follows: TGTGCCAGCAGTGAGTGGATTGTTAGCGGGGGCTCCTACAATGAGCAGTTCTTC.